A single sample is the source of the 20 T cell receptor beta chains below, sequenced in a study of blood T cells in healthy people across ages. A sample-barcoded 5' primer and a J-beta primer mix were used in a second PCR of roughly 7 to 11 cycles. TCRdb processed the 5' RACE reads anew with MiXCR; each CDR3 protein has one entry. Of roughly 860,000 distinct CDR3 sequences listed, about 62% are singletons. Source material: blood. These receptors all stem from a man aged 25 to 40 in good health.

The chain carries TRBV6-5 and TRBJ1-6; a weak D match, TRBD1 (5 bases). CDR3 length equals 14 residues. The V end lost 8 bases, the J end lost 8 bases, and 16 bases lay between the germline ends. CDR1 and CDR2 (germline): MNHEY, SVGAGI. CDR3 sequence reads: CASVSVGEDSPLHF. CDR3 DNA: TGTGCCAGCGTAAGCGTGGGGGAAGATTCACCCCTCCACTTT.

V gene TRBV20-1 combines with J gene TRBJ2-1; D uncertain. The germline gives CDR1 DFQATT, CDR2 SNEGSKA (reference sequence). Trimming shortened V by 6 bases and J by 7 bases, and 13 bases separated the two germline ends. This CDR3 comprises 12 residues. CDR3 in DNA: TGCAGTGCAAATTCGTGGCAGAATGAGCAGTTCTTC. Encoded protein: CSANSWQNEQFF.

This chain uses TRBV2 with TRBJ2-5; possibly TRBD2 for D (5 bases). The germline V gene encodes CDR1 SNHLY and CDR2 FYNNEI. V gave up 6 bases and J gave up 4 bases, with 6 bases separating them. The CDR3 totals 11 residues. This CDR3 reads CASRAVETQYF. The CDR3 bases are TGTGCCAGCAGAGCGGTAGAGACCCAGTACTTC.

The chain uses TRBV4-2 and TRBJ2-1; tentative D call: TRBD1 (6 bases). Germline CDR1 is LGHNA and CDR2 is YNFKEQ. The CDR3 consists of 16 residues. Trimming took 4 bases from V and 6 from J, leaving 19 bases between them. The CDR3 sequence: CASSPGDVDGSNEQFF. The CDR3 DNA follows: TGTGCCAGCAGCCCAGGGGACGTCGACGGTTCCAATGAGCAGTTCTTC.

The chain is built from TRBV21-1 and TRBJ1-2. TRBV21-1 is a listed pseudogene. The CDR3 sequence is 12 residues long. CDR3 in DNA: TGTGCCAGCAGCAAAACTAGTGATGGCTACACCTTC. This gives the protein CASSKTSDGYTF.

This clonotype showed up many times. The gene calls are TRBV27 and TRBJ2-6; no firm D call. The CDR3 consists of 14 residues. Trimming stripped 6 bases from V and 0 bases from J, with 6 bases between. In germline, CDR1 is MNHEY, CDR2 SMNVEV (reference sequence). Here the CDR3 DNA reads TGTGCCAGCAGGGCTTTCTCTGGGGCCAACGTCCTGACTTTC. Translated, it gives CASRAFSGANVLTF.

The chain is built from TRBV5-1 and TRBJ2-3, with D possibly TRBD2 on 7 matching bases. V gave up 4 bases and J gave up 2 bases, with 17 bases separating them. This CDR3 is 16 amino acids long. From germline, CDR1 is SGHRS and CDR2 YFSETQ. DNA of the CDR3: TGCGCCAGCAGCCAACAAAGGGGGGGGAACACAGATACGCAGTATTTT. Encoded protein: CASSQQRGGNTDTQYF.

The gene calls are TRBV10-3 and TRBJ2-1; TRBD2 matches at 12 bases. The V and J ends lost 5 bases and 5 bases, in that order; junction bases with no gene match: 7. Germline CDR1 ENHRY, CDR2 SYGVKD. CDR3 size: 16 residues. This CDR3 is CAISLLTSGGNNEQFF. In DNA, the CDR3 is TGTGCCATCAGTCTTTTGACTAGCGGGGGCAACAATGAGCAGTTCTTC.

The chain carries TRBV9 and TRBJ2-7, with D perhaps matching TRBD1 or TRBD2 (5 bases each). The CDR3 totals 16 residues. Germline-derived CDR1 and CDR2 are SGDLS and YYNGEE. V was clipped by 4 bases and J by 6 bases, with 23 bases between them. The CDR3 region is CASSPRVDWPPLEQYF. DNA for the CDR3: TGTGCCAGCAGCCCCAGGGTGGACTGGCCTCCCCTCGAGCAGTACTTC.

The CDR3 is CASSPRTVGNTEAFF. The CDR3, as DNA: TGTGCCAGCAGCCCTCGGACAGTGGGAAACACTGAAGCTTTCTTT. The rearrangement links TRBV5-6 to TRBJ1-1; a weak D match, TRBD1 (6 bases). This CDR3 comprises 15 residues. V lost 4 bases to trimming and J lost 2 bases, with 15 bases between them. The germline V gene encodes CDR1 SGHDT and CDR2 YYEEEE.

The chain is built from TRBV12-3 or TRBV12-4 and TRBJ2-7, with 8 bases that match TRBD2. The J call may be faulty, since TRBJ2-5 better matches the DNA end. There are 15 residues in the CDR3. In nucleotides, the CDR3 is TGTGCCAGCCCCGGAGGACTAGCCTTCGAAGAGACCCAGTACTTC. Amino acid sequence: CASPGGLAFEETQYF.

The chain employs TRBV20-1 and TRBJ2-5, with 8 bases lining up with TRBD2. Losses at the gene ends were 2 bases for V and 1 base for J; bases not matched to a gene: 6. CDR1 and CDR2 from the germline V gene are DFQATT and SNEGSKA (reference sequence). The CDR3 is 15 amino acids. The CDR3 DNA reads TGCAGTGCTAGAAAGCCTAGCGGGCTCCAAGAGACCCAGTACTTC. Amino acids: CSARKPSGLQETQYF.

DNA of the CDR3: TGTGCCAGCAGTTTACAATCTAGGACTTCGGGGGCCAACGTCCTGACTTTC. It translates to CASSLQSRTSGANVLTF. The chain links TRBV6-2 or TRBV6-3 to TRBJ2-6; D might be TRBD2 (5 bases). The CDR3 extends over 17 amino acids. V gave up 4 bases and J gave up 4 bases, with 17 bases separating them. Germline V gene data show CDR1 as MNHEY and CDR2 as SVGEGT.

V usage is TRBV9 and J usage is TRBJ2-7; possibly TRBD1 for D (6 bases). Trimming took off 3 bases at V and 6 bases at J, with 13 bases between the two ends. CDR3 size: 13 residues. Germline V lookup: CDR1 SGDLS, CDR2 YYNGEE. CDR3 DNA: TGTGCCAGCAGCGCCGGGACACTTCTCGAGCAGTACTTC. Protein product: CASSAGTLLEQYF.

The genes are TRBV20-1 and TRBJ1-1; D is possibly TRBD1 (5 bases). V shed 3 bases and J shed 4 bases, with 15 bases lying between them. Germline-derived CDR1 and CDR2 are DFQATT and SNEGSKA (reference sequence). This CDR3 comprises 14 residues. The CDR3 loop is CSASRAAGFTEAFF. The CDR3 nucleotides read TGCAGTGCTAGTCGGGCAGCAGGGTTCACTGAAGCTTTCTTT.

The CDR3 nucleotides read TGCGCCAGCAGCCAAGAGACGGTACCTCCCAGCTATGGCTACACCTTC. It encodes CASSQETVPPSYGYTF. The rearrangement uses TRBV4-1 and TRBJ1-2; D not resolved. V gave up 0 bases and J gave up 4 bases, with 15 bases separating them. The CDR3 runs 16 residues. CDR1 and CDR2 (germline): MGHRA, YSYEKL.

This clonotype has a single count. This chain links TRBV20-1 with TRBJ2-3; D gene unclear. Germline loops: CDR1 DFQATT, CDR2 SNEGSKA (reference sequence). V lost 5 bases and J 9 bases, leaving 15 bases between the germline ends. The CDR3 loop spans 12 amino acids. CDR3 DNA: TGCAGTGCTGTAGACCCCCGGCCCACGCAGTATTTT. Its protein is CSAVDPRPTQYF.

The V and J genes are TRBV6-2 or TRBV6-3 and TRBJ2-1, with TRBD2 matching 8 bases. V shed 8 bases, J shed 9 bases, and the junction held 9 bases outside the gene matches. The CDR3 contains 13 residues. The germline V gene encodes CDR1 MNHEY and CDR2 SVGEGT. Here the CDR3 reads CASFGGVTSEQFF. Here the CDR3 DNA reads TGTGCCAGCTTCGGGGGGGTAACAAGTGAGCAGTTCTTC.

The chain uses TRBV2 and TRBJ2-7; D may be TRBD2 (7 bases). The end of the DNA fits TRBJ2-5 better, so the J call may be wrong. Germline CDR1 and CDR2: SNHLY and FYNNEI. The CDR3 has 14 residues. In nucleotides, the CDR3 is TGTGCCAGCAGCCAACAGGGAGGGGTAGAGACCCAGTACTTC. Protein: CASSQQGGVETQYF.

This CDR3 is CASSQEDRRPIPNTGELFF. The DNA of the CDR3 is TGTGCCAGCAGCCAAGAAGACAGACGCCCAATTCCAAACACCGGGGAGCTGTTTTTT. The chain recombines TRBV4-2 with TRBJ2-2; maybe TRBD1 (5 bases). With 0 bases removed from V and 2 bases from J, the gap between germline ends came to 19 bases. From germline, CDR1 is LGHNA and CDR2 YNFKEQ. The CDR3 has 19 residues.